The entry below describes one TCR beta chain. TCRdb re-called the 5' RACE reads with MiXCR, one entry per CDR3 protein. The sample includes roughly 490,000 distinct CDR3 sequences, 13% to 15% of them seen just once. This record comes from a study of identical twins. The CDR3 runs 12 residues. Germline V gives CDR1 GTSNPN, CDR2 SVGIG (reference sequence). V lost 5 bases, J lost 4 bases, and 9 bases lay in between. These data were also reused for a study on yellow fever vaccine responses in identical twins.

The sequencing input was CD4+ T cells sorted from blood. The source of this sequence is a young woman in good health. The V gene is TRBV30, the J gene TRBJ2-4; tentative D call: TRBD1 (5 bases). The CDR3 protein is CAWARQKNIQYF. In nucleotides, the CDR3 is TGTGCCTGGGCGAGACAGAAAAACATTCAGTACTTC.